The 25 T cell receptor beta chains reported below all come from one sample, sequenced in a study of cytomegalovirus exposure and HLA in healthy donors. PCR amplification relied on 60 Vbeta primers (plus 13 Jbeta primers). Only in-frame clones appear in the TCRdb table, and some are missing; sequencing was by immunoSEQ multiplex PCR. The sample includes under 90,000 clones, about 68% of them seen just once. Specimen: PBMCs. These receptor sequences come from a man aged 40-55 years in good health and CMV-seropositive.

The chain is built from TRBV30 and TRBJ2-1; 10 bases align to TRBD2. Germline loops: CDR1 GTSNPN, CDR2 SVGIG (reference sequence). The CDR3 contains 15 residues. V lost 0 bases to trimming and J lost 8 bases; unmatched junction nucleotides: 7. In DNA, the CDR3 is TGTGCCTGGAGTGTGCCTAGCGGGAGCTTAGATGAGCAGTTCTTC. Protein product: CAWSVPSGSLDEQFF.

Judged by abundance, this clone is medium-sized (0.01 to 0.1%). This chain links TRBV7-9 with TRBJ1-1; D remains ambiguous. The V gene lost 1 base and the J gene lost 0 bases, with 9 bases spanning the gap. Germline-derived CDR1 and CDR2 are SEHNR and FQNEAQ (reference sequence). The CDR3 totals 15 residues. The CDR3 protein is CASSLERAMNTEAFF. CDR3 nucleotide sequence: TGTGCCAGCAGCTTAGAGCGGGCAATGAACACTGAAGCTTTCTTT.

The CDR3 bases are TGTGCCAGCAGCTCGAACCCAGGGCTCGATAATGAAAAACTGTTTTTT. Residues: CASSSNPGLDNEKLFF. This sequence joins TRBV7-6 and TRBJ1-4; possibly TRBD1 for D (5 bases). CDR1 is SGHVS and CDR2 is FNYEAQ in the germline V gene. Deletions cut 4 bases from V and 4 bases from J, with 16 bases between. CDR3 size: 16 residues.

V usage is TRBV5-1 and J usage is TRBJ1-2, with a tentative D call TRBD1 (5 bases). The CDR3 spans 14 residues. From germline, CDR1 is SGHRS and CDR2 YFSETQ. The V and J ends lost 5 bases and 7 bases respectively, with 18 bases between them. The CDR3 DNA is TGCGCCAGCAGGCCGGGGGAGCATGAATCTGGCTACACCTTC. Translation: CASRPGEHESGYTF.

The V gene is TRBV6-5, the J gene TRBJ2-1, with D perhaps matching TRBD2 (7 bases). Trimming removed 4 bases from V and 3 bases from J, with 13 bases in between. The germline V gene has CDR1 MNHEY and CDR2 SVGAGI. The CDR3 is 15 residues long. The CDR3 here is CASSFYREGYNEQFF. The DNA of the CDR3 is TGTGCCAGCAGTTTCTACAGGGAGGGCTACAATGAGCAGTTCTTC.

This chain uses TRBV4-3 with TRBJ2-2, with D perhaps TRBD1 (6 bases). V lost 0 bases and J lost 4, with 9 bases in between. CDR3 length equals 15 residues. Germline V gives CDR1 LGHNA, CDR2 YSLEER. The CDR3 DNA follows: TGCGCCAGCAGCCAAGAGGGGGCGGGCACCGGGGAGCTGTTTTTT. This sequence encodes CASSQEGAGTGELFF.

This clone was seen only a few times. Here the CDR3 reads CASSLSLLSYEQYF. CDR3 DNA: TGTGCCAGCAGTTTATCCCTCCTCTCCTACGAGCAGTACTTC. The chain employs TRBV27 and TRBJ2-7; D is unclear. The V end lost 0 bases, the J end lost 0 bases, and 6 bases lay between the germline ends. Germline V gene sequence: CDR1 MNHEY, CDR2 SMNVEV (reference sequence). The CDR3 is 14 residues long.

The chain couples TRBV6-5 to TRBJ1-1; 10 positions agree with TRBD1. CDR3 length: 14 residues. CDR1 MNHEY and CDR2 SVGAGI come from the germline V gene. Unmatched junction bases numbered 4, after V lost 4 bases and J lost 5 bases. CDR3 nucleotide sequence: TGTGCCAGCAGTTCGACAGGGGGCAGAACTGAAGCTTTCTTT. This encodes CASSSTGGRTEAFF.

V usage is TRBV28 and J usage is TRBJ2-7, with a possible D match to TRBD2 (6 bases). The length of the CDR3 is 18 residues. The V gene lost 4 bases and the J gene lost 7 bases, with 29 bases spanning the gap. Germline-derived CDR1 and CDR2 are MDHEN and SYDVKM. The CDR3 bases are TGTGCCAGCAGTTCACCCCGGAGGGGCGAAACCTCTTCCGGGGAGCAGTACTTC. Its protein is CASSSPRRGETSSGEQYF.

In DNA, the CDR3 is TGTGCCAGCAGCTTAGAGCCCAGGGCGACCCATGGCTACACCTTC. Translation: CASSLEPRATHGYTF. J is TRBJ1-2 and V is TRBV7-2; TRBD1 might be the D (5 bases). The CDR3 length is 15 residues. Germline values: CDR1 SGHTA, CDR2 FQGNSA. V was clipped by 1 base and J by 6 bases, with 15 bases between them.

CDR3 in DNA: TGTGCCAGCAGCGCTCGGACAGGGGGAACCAACGAGCAGTACTTC. Protein sequence: CASSARTGGTNEQYF. The genes are TRBV9 and TRBJ2-7; the match to TRBD1 covers 10 bases. CDR3 length equals 15 residues. The V gene end was trimmed by 3 bases and the J gene end by 5 bases; junction bases not matched to a gene: 8. CDR1 is SGDLS and CDR2 is YYNGEE in the germline V gene.

This clone has just a few counts. CDR3 region: CASSLDQGHEQYF. CDR3 DNA sequence: TGTGCCAGCAGCTTAGATCAGGGCCACGAGCAGTACTTC. The chain recombines TRBV7-8 with TRBJ2-7; tentative D call: TRBD1 (5 bases). There are 13 residues in the CDR3. V was cut by 1 base and J by 5 bases, with 9 bases left in between. Germline V gene data show CDR1 as SGHVS and CDR2 as FQNEAQ.

This clone was observed a handful of times. The chain employs TRBV2 and TRBJ1-4, with D possibly being TRBD1 (5 bases). The CDR3 spans 12 residues. The germline V gene encodes CDR1 SNHLY and CDR2 FYNNEI. Between the trimmed V and J ends, which lost 6 bases and 8 bases, there was a span of 10 bases. CDR3 region: CASRRQWEKLFF. Written as DNA, the CDR3 is TGTGCCAGCAGAAGACAGTGGGAAAAACTGTTTTTT.

V and J are TRBV2 and TRBJ1-5, with no clear D. Trimming removed 2 bases at V and 6 bases at J, with 14 bases between. CDR1 is SNHLY and CDR2 is FYNNEI in the germline V gene. The CDR3 loop spans 15 amino acids. Here the CDR3 reads CASSEWPGIGQPQHF. Here the CDR3 DNA reads TGTGCCAGCAGTGAATGGCCCGGGATCGGTCAGCCCCAGCATTTT.

V is TRBV28 and J is TRBJ1-6, with 8 positions matching TRBD1. From germline, CDR1 is MDHEN and CDR2 SYDVKM. Trimming at V came to 1 base and at J to 7 bases, leaving 6 bases not matched to a gene. The CDR3 totals 16 residues. DNA of the CDR3: TGTGCCAGCAGTTTATACGGACAGGGCAAGAATTCACCCCTCCACTTT. It codes for CASSLYGQGKNSPLHF.

With regard to this clone: The identical CDR3 is also encoded by other nucleotide sequences in the sample. The chain joins TRBV14 to TRBJ1-3; 7 bases are a match to TRBD1. Germline V gene sequence: CDR1 SGHDN, CDR2 FVKESK. V trimming: 1 base; J trimming: 5 bases; junction bases outside the gene matches: 5. The CDR3 has 15 amino acids. In DNA, the CDR3 is TGTGCCAGCAGCCAAGGACAGGGTCTTCGAAACACCATATATTTT. Translating it yields CASSQGQGLRNTIYF.

The J gene is TRBJ1-4, the V gene TRBV6-1; 7 bases are a match to TRBD1. V was pared by 4 bases and J by 8 bases, with 7 bases of the junction left unmatched. Germline CDR1 reads MNHNS; CDR2 reads SASEGT. The CDR3 runs 14 residues. CDR3 sequence reads: CASSGPGGEEKLFF. In DNA form, the CDR3 reads TGTGCCAGCAGTGGTCCAGGGGGTGAAGAAAAACTGTTTTTT.

This clone occurred a few times. The CDR3 spells CASSHAGTGREKLFF. The CDR3 DNA reads as TGCGCCAGCAGCCATGCCGGGACAGGGAGAGAAAAACTGTTTTTT. The chain joins TRBV4-1 to TRBJ1-4; 9 bases match TRBD1. The V gene's germline CDR1 is MGHRA and CDR2 YSYEKL. The CDR3 has 15 residues. J lost 8 bases, V lost 3 bases, and 7 bases had no gene match.

This clone has just a few counts. The chain uses TRBV7-9 and TRBJ1-2; TRBD1 might be the D (5 bases). The CDR3 is made up of 13 amino acids. Germline CDR1 SEHNR, CDR2 FQNEAQ (reference sequence). V was cut by 5 bases and J by 8 bases, with 15 bases left in between. The CDR3 here is CASSRGEGNGYTF. The CDR3 bases are TGTGCCAGCAGCCGAGGGGAGGGTAACGGCTACACCTTC.

The genes are TRBV7-2 and TRBJ2-7; D is unresolved. Trimming took 4 bases from V and 3 from J, leaving 10 bases between them. The CDR3 runs 13 residues. Germline values: CDR1 SGHTA, CDR2 FQGNSA. The CDR3 bases are TGTGCCAGCAGCTCCGCCGGGTTCTACGAGCAGTACTTC. It yields the protein CASSSAGFYEQYF.

The chain combines TRBV7-9 with TRBJ1-5; 9 bases match TRBD1. Looked up from germline, CDR1 is SEHNR and CDR2 is FQNEAQ (reference sequence). This CDR3 has 15 amino acids. V lost 5 bases to trimming and J lost 5 bases; unmatched junction nucleotides: 7. The CDR3 here is CASSGDRADHQPQHF. The CDR3 region has the DNA TGTGCCAGCAGCGGGGACAGGGCCGATCATCAGCCCCAGCATTTT.

The chain combines TRBV5-4 with TRBJ2-3; a possible D gene is TRBD2 (6 bases). Between the trimmed V and J ends, which lost 1 base and 0 bases, there was a span of 12 bases. CDR3 length: 16 amino acids. Germline V CDR1 and CDR2: SGHNT, YYREEE (reference sequence). The CDR3 protein is CASSLRLAPSTDTQYF. The CDR3 DNA is TGTGCCAGCAGCTTGAGGCTAGCGCCTAGCACAGATACGCAGTATTTT. Supplemented by reference TRBV5-4 and TRBJ2-3, the full variable domain reads ETGVTQSPTHLIKTRGQQVTLRCSSQSGHNTVSWYQQALGQGPQFIFQYYREEENGRGNFPPRFSGLQFPNYSSELNVNALELDDSALYLCASSLRLAPSTDTQYFGPGTRLTVL.

This clone was counted a single time. This chain uses TRBV9 with TRBJ1-6; D uncertain. The V gene lost 1 base and the J gene lost 4 bases, with 3 bases spanning the gap. Germline loops: CDR1 SGDLS, CDR2 YYNGEE. CDR3 length: 13 residues. CDR3 DNA: TGTGCCAGCAGCGTACAGTATAATTCACCCCTCCACTTT. Its translation is CASSVQYNSPLHF.

This clone was counted once. The chain links TRBV5-4 to TRBJ2-1; a weak D match, TRBD1 (6 bases). CDR1 and CDR2 (germline): SGHNT, YYREEE (reference sequence). V was clipped by 3 bases and J by 8 bases, with 15 bases between them. This CDR3 region has 14 residues. Here the CDR3 DNA reads TGTGCCAGCAGCTCTTACAGGGCCCACGATGAGCAGTTCTTC. Protein: CASSSYRAHDEQFF. Looking up the rest from reference TRBV5-4 and TRBJ2-1 gives the full variable domain: ETGVTQSPTHLIKTRGQQVTLRCSSQSGHNTVSWYQQALGQGPQFIFQYYREEENGRGNFPPRFSGLQFPNYSSELNVNALELDDSALYLCASSSYRAHDEQFFGPGTRLTVL.

This clone was detected only once. The rearrangement joins TRBV10-1 to TRBJ2-7; possibly TRBD2 for D (5 bases). The CDR3 has 12 amino acids. The germline gives CDR1 WNHNN, CDR2 SYGVQD (reference sequence). Trimming took 3 bases from V and 4 from J, leaving 7 bases between them. This chain's CDR3 is CASSDTGYEQYF. Written as DNA, the CDR3 is TGCGCCAGCAGTGATACGGGGTACGAGCAGTACTTC.